The 23 T cell receptor beta chains below all came from one sample that was sequenced in a study of CD4 and CD8 cells across lung adenocarcinoma regions. TCRdb reanalysed the PCR reads using MiXCR and keeps one entry per CDR3 protein. The sample contains roughly 7,000 distinct CDR3 sequences, around 48% of which appear only once. The material sequenced was CD8+ T cells from the center of a lung tumor. Source of these receptors: a female donor with lung adenocarcinoma. The CD4 and CD8 labels of this study may be unreliable.

Of note for this clonotype: A read error may account for a junction end that differs from germline. The rearrangement links TRBV5-1 to TRBJ2-5, with a weak D call TRBD1 (6 bases). The CDR3 has 15 amino acids. The germline gives CDR1 SGHRS, CDR2 YFSETQ. DNA for the CDR3: TGTGCCAGGGGCTTGGGGGCCCGGGACCAAGAGACCCAGTATTTC. Translation gives CARGLGARDQETQYF.

J is TRBJ2-3 and V is TRBV5-6; 11 bases agree with TRBD2. This CDR3 is 18 amino acids long. The germline V gene encodes CDR1 SGHDT and CDR2 YYEEEE. V dropped 0 bases and J dropped 2; count of bases not matched to a gene: 8. The CDR3 loop is CASSLELAGALFTDTQYF. The CDR3 bases are TGTGCCAGCAGCTTGGAACTAGCGGGGGCCCTATTCACAGATACGCAGTATTTT. The variable domain in full, with the rest retrieved from reference TRBV5-6 and TRBJ2-3, is DAGVTQSPTHLIKTRGQQVTLRCSPKSGHDTVSWYQQALGQGPQFIFQYYEEEERQRGNFPDRFSGHQFPNYSSELNVNALLLGDSALYLCASSLELAGALFTDTQYFGPGTRLTVL.

Concerning this clonotype itself: Germline is not matched at one junction end, which may reflect a read error. This chain uses TRBV6-1 with TRBJ2-1, with D hard to call. CDR1 and CDR2 (germline): MNHNS, SASEGT. The CDR3 sequence is 12 residues long. CDR3: CASTVDTDEQFF. In nucleotides, the CDR3 is TGTGCCAGCACCGTAGACACCGATGAGCAGTTCTTT.

This clonotype has ten or more counts. The V gene is TRBV6-1, the J gene TRBJ2-7; 8 nucleotides line up with TRBD2. This CDR3 is 15 amino acids long. CDR1 and CDR2 from the germline V gene are MNHNS and SASEGT. Unmatched junction bases numbered 10, after V lost 6 bases and J lost 3 bases. CDR3 coding DNA: TGTGCCAGCAGGAGCGGGGGCCTCTCTTTCTACGAGCAGTACTTC. Amino acid sequence: CASRSGGLSFYEQYF.

In regard to this clonotype: A junction end diverges from the germline sequence, so it may reflect a read error. V gene TRBV6-5 combines with J gene TRBJ2-3; tentatively, D is TRBD2 (5 bases). Matching the DNA end better, TRBJ2-7 makes the J call doubtful. Germline-derived CDR1 and CDR2 are MNHEY and SVGAGI. This CDR3 comprises 16 residues. CDR3: CPSRYSGGSSTNTQYF. The CDR3 nucleotides read TGTCCCAGCCGTTACTCTGGCGGGTCTAGCACAAACACGCAGTACTTC.

The rearrangement uses TRBV9 and TRBJ2-5; the match to TRBD2 covers 7 bases. Losses at the gene ends were 3 bases for V and 2 bases for J; bases not matched to a gene: 4. Germline CDR1 SGDLS, CDR2 YYNGEE. The CDR3 runs to 14 residues. CDR3 loop: CASSGGGAQETQYF. In DNA form, the CDR3 reads TGTGCCAGCAGCGGGGGGGGTGCGCAAGAGACCCAGTACTTC.

This clonotype came up a few times. This chain links TRBV4-1 with TRBJ1-1; the D gene is possibly TRBD1 (6 bases). V shed 6 bases and J shed 1 base, with 18 bases lying between them. Germline V CDR1 and CDR2: MGHRA, YSYEKL. The CDR3 is 16 amino acids. The CDR3 nucleotides are TGCGCCAGCAGACATTCCACGGGACACGAGAACACTGAAGCTTTCTTT. It translates to CASRHSTGHENTEAFF.

The V and J genes are TRBV18 and TRBJ2-1; 9 bases fit TRBD1. The DNA matches TRBJ2-5 better at its end, which makes the J call doubtful. In germline, CDR1 is KGHSH, CDR2 LQKENI. This CDR3 comprises 14 residues. The CDR3 coding sequence is TGTGCCAGCTCACACCCGGACAGGGGAGAGACCCAGTACTTC. Its protein product is CASSHPDRGETQYF.

This clonotype has at least ten counts. The rearrangement links TRBV6-1 to TRBJ1-1, with D tentatively TRBD1 (6 bases). The CDR3 runs to 13 residues. Deletions cut 8 bases from V and 1 base from J, with 11 bases between. CDR1 and CDR2 from the germline V gene are MNHNS and SASEGT. The CDR3 spells CASESGQNTEAFF. The CDR3 nucleotides read TGTGCCAGCGAGTCGGGACAGAACACTGAAGCTTTCTTT.

This clonotype came up many times. This chain uses TRBV27 with TRBJ2-5; 10 nucleotides align to TRBD2. Gene TRBJ2-7 matches the end of the DNA better, so the J call may be wrong. The CDR3 spans 14 residues. The germline V gene encodes CDR1 MNHEY and CDR2 SMNVEV (reference sequence). The CDR3 DNA is TGTGCCAGTCGGGGAGCGGGAGGGCCTAACGAGCAGTACTTC. This sequence encodes CASRGAGGPNEQYF.

This clonotype is a singleton in its sample. The V and J genes are TRBV4-1 and TRBJ2-7; 9 positions agree with TRBD1. CDR1 is MGHRA and CDR2 is YSYEKL in the germline V gene. The J segment lost 3 bases and the V segment lost 3 bases, leaving 9 bases of the junction unmatched. This CDR3 region has 16 residues. DNA of the CDR3: TGCGCCAGCAGCCAGAACCCGGACAGGGGAGACTACGAGCAGTACTTC. It encodes CASSQNPDRGDYEQYF.

This clonotype has more than one count but fewer than ten. This may be a read error: a much more frequent sequence differs by one nucleotide. The V call is TRBV6-1, the J call TRBJ2-5, with 7 nucleotides matching TRBD2. The J call is uncertain, as TRBJ2-1 better fits the DNA end. The germline CDR1 and CDR2 sequences are MNHNS and SASEGT. CDR3 length: 15 amino acids. CDR3 coding DNA: TGTGCCAGCAGTGAAGATGCTGGGGGGGGGGAGACCCAGTTCTTC. This codes for CASSEDAGGGETQFF.

This clonotype was detected only a few times. This chain uses TRBV11-3 with TRBJ2-3; a possible D gene is TRBD1 (5 bases). This CDR3 contains 14 residues. V shed 5 bases and J shed 11 bases, with 20 bases lying between them. Germline V CDR1 and CDR2: SGHNT, YENEEA. The CDR3 reads CASSPRGISAEQYF. The CDR3 region has the DNA TGTGCCAGCAGCCCTAGGGGCATAAGTGCTGAGCAGTATTTT.

This clonotype was detected many times. The V gene is TRBV6-5, the J gene TRBJ2-1; the match to TRBD2 covers 8 bases. The CDR3 has 21 amino acids. Trimming at V came to 2 bases and at J to 5 bases, leaving 23 bases not matched to a gene. Germline CDR1 and CDR2: MNHEY and SVGAGI. The CDR3 here is CASSYLDGSRGAPILNNEQFF. Written as DNA, the CDR3 is TGTGCCAGCAGTTACCTCGACGGCTCGCGGGGGGCGCCTATATTAAACAATGAGCAGTTCTTC.

The rearrangement joins TRBV4-1 to TRBJ1-1; 7 bases agree with TRBD1. The V segment lost 3 bases and the J segment 1 base; nucleotides outside the gene matches: 2. The CDR3 has 14 amino acids. Per the germline V gene, CDR1 is MGHRA and CDR2 is YSYEKL. In DNA form, the CDR3 reads TGCGCCAGCAGCCAGACAGGGAGGAACACTGAAGCTTTCTTT. It encodes CASSQTGRNTEAFF.

On this clonotype itself: The junction differs from germline at one of its ends, possibly a read error. The chain links TRBV6-1 to TRBJ2-3; 8 bases match TRBD1. Germline-derived CDR1 and CDR2 are MNHNS and SASEGT. The CDR3 runs to 15 residues. The CDR3 is CAGSPGGQVTDTQYF. CDR3 nucleotides: TGTGCCGGCAGCCCAGGGGGACAGGTCACAGATACGCAGTATTTT.

J is TRBJ2-1 and V is TRBV2; the D gene is possibly TRBD1 (6 bases). Near its end, the DNA agrees better with TRBJ2-7, so the J call may be wrong. Germline CDR1 reads SNHLY; CDR2 reads FYNNEI. This CDR3 region has 15 residues. CDR3 amino acids: CASSEAIARGHEQYF. The DNA for the CDR3 is TGTGCCAGCAGTGAAGCGATTGCCAGGGGCCACGAGCAGTACTTC.

The chain joins TRBV7-9 to TRBJ2-5; 8 bases fit TRBD2. V lost 4 bases to trimming and J lost 11 bases; unmatched junction nucleotides: 21. The length of the CDR3 is 17 residues. Germline assignment: CDR1 SEHNR and CDR2 FQNEAQ (reference sequence). The CDR3: CASSSTVLAAGYNEQYF. CDR3 bases: TGTGCCAGCAGCTCGACCGTACTAGCGGCAGGCTACAATGAGCAGTACTTC.

The rearrangement links TRBV4-1 to TRBJ2-5; D might be TRBD1 (5 bases). V was clipped by 2 bases and J by 2 bases, with 12 bases between them. The CDR3 extends over 15 amino acids. The germline gives CDR1 MGHRA, CDR2 YSYEKL. The CDR3 DNA reads TGCGCCAGCAGCCAACAGGTCAGGGTTCAAGAGACCCAGTACTTC. This translates into CASSQQVRVQETQYF.

This clonotype is classed as medium-sized (0.01 to 0.1%). CDR3 in DNA: TGTGCCAGCAGCTTAGTGGTTTGGGACAGGGGGTTTGGGACCTACAATGAGCAGTTCTTC. This encodes CASSLVVWDRGFGTYNEQFF. The chain carries TRBV7-6 and TRBJ2-1; TRBD1 matches at 11 bases. Per the germline V gene, CDR1 is SGHVS and CDR2 is FNYEAQ. This CDR3 has 20 residues. V gave up 1 base and J gave up 2 bases; unmatched junction bases: 13.

About this clonotype: Given a much more abundant clone one base away, this may be a read error. This likely comes from a read error, as the CDR3 has no conserved phenylalanine or tryptophan at its end. The chain carries TRBV7-2 and TRBJ1-2, with D uncertain. V dropped 3 bases and J dropped 0 bases, with 8 bases sitting between them. CDR1 and CDR2 (germline): SGHTA, FQGNSA. The CDR3 sequence is 14 residues long. CDR3: CASSFNGPNYGYTL. In nucleotides, the CDR3 is TGTGCCAGCAGCTTTAACGGACCTAACTATGGCTACACCTTA.

The chain combines TRBV7-8 with TRBJ1-4; 7 bases line up with TRBD1. Germline CDR1 reads SGHVS; CDR2 reads FQNEAQ. CDR3 length: 15 amino acids. The V and J ends lost 6 bases and 1 base, in that order; junction bases with no gene match: 5. The CDR3 coding sequence is TGTGCCAGCAGGAAAAACAGGGGAACTAATGAAAAACTGTTTTTT. Amino acids: CASRKNRGTNEKLFF.

The chain is built from TRBV3-1 and TRBJ1-2; D gene unclear. This CDR3 contains 14 residues. Germline V gene sequence: CDR1 LGHDT, CDR2 YNNKEL (reference sequence). Trimming took off 4 bases at V and 2 bases at J, with 11 bases between the two ends. Here the CDR3 DNA reads TGTGCCAGCAGCCTTACGTCACCCAACTATGGCTACACCTTC. Amino acid sequence: CASSLTSPNYGYTF.